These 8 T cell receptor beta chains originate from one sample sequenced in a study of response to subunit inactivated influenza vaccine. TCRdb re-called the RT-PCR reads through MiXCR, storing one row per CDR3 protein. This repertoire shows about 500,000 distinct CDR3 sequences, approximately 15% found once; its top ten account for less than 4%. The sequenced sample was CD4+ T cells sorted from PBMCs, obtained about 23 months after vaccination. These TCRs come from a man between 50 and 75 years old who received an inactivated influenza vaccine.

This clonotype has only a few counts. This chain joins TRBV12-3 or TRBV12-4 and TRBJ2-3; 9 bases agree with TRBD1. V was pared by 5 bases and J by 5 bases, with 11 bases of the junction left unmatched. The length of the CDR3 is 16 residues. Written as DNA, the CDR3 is TGTGCCAGCAGTGACGACAGGGGGGGAGGTAGAGATACGCAGTATTTT. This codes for CASSDDRGGGRDTQYF.

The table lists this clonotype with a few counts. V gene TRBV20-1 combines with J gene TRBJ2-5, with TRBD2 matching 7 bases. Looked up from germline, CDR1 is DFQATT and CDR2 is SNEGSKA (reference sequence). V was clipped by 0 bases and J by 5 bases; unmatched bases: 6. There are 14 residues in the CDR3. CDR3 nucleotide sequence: TGCAGTGCTAGAGATTTGGGCGGGAGCGAGACCCAGTACTTC. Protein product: CSARDLGGSETQYF.

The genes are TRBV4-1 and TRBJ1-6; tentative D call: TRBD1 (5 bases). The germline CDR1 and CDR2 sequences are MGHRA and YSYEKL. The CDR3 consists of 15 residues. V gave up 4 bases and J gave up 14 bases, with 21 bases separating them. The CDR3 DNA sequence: TGCGCCAGCAGCCCCGGCGGGGACTCACTTCGGGCCCTCCACTTT. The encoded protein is CASSPGGDSLRALHF.

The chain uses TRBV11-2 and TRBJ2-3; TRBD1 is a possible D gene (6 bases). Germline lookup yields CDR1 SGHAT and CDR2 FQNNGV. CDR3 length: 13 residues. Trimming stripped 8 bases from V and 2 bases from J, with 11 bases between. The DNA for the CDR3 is TGTGCCAGCCAGACAGGAGCCACAGATACGCAGTATTTT. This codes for CASQTGATDTQYF.

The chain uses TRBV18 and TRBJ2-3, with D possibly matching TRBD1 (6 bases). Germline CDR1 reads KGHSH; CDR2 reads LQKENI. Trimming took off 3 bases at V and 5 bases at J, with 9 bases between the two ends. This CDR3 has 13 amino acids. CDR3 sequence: CASSPGQQDTQYF. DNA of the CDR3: TGTGCCAGCTCACCCGGACAGCAAGATACGCAGTATTTT.

In DNA form, the CDR3 reads TGTGCCAGCCAGGGACAGGCTAATGAAAAACTGTTTTTT. Translated: CASQGQANEKLFF. The chain uses TRBV2 and TRBJ1-4, with TRBD1 matching 8 bases. J gave up 3 bases and V 8 bases, and 2 bases lay outside the gene matches. This CDR3 is built from 13 residues. Germline loops: CDR1 SNHLY, CDR2 FYNNEI.

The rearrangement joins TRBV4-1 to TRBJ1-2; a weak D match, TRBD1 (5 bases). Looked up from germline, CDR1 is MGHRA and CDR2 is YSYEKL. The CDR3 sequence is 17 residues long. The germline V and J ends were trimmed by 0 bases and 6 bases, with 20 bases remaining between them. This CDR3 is CASSQDPSQVNEDGYTF. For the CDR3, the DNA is TGCGCCAGCAGCCAAGATCCTTCACAGGTTAACGAGGATGGCTACACCTTC.

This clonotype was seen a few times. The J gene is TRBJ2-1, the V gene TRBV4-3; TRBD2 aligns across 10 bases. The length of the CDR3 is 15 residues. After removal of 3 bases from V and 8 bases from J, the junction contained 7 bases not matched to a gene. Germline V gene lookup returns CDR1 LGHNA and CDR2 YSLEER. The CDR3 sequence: CASSHLKRGGHEQFF. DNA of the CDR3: TGCGCCAGCAGCCATTTGAAGCGGGGGGGCCATGAGCAGTTCTTC.